This record looks at one T cell receptor (beta chain) sequence and its context. This record comes from a study of radiotherapy plus CTLA-4 blockade in lung cancer. Measured with immunoSEQ multiplex PCR; TCRdb has only the in-frame clones, and not every one. The sample gives around 100,000 clones, 65% to 85% of which show up once; 2.5% to 3% is in the top ten. The J segment lost 1 base and the V segment lost 7 bases, leaving 5 bases of the junction unmatched. CDR3 size: 13 residues. CDR1 and CDR2 (germline): SQVTM, ANQGSEA. The V gene is TRBV29-1, the J gene TRBJ1-1; 8 nucleotides align to TRBD1. Sample: peripheral blood, taken from a patient treated with radiotherapy plus ipilimumab. This clonotype originated in a human donor with non-small cell lung cancer who had a partial response to radiotherapy plus ipilimumab. Some clones in this sample may be carry-over from other donors' samples. The CDR3 DNA reads TGCAGCGGGGACACAGGGGGGAACACTGAAGCTTTCTTT. This translates into CSGDTGGNTEAFF.